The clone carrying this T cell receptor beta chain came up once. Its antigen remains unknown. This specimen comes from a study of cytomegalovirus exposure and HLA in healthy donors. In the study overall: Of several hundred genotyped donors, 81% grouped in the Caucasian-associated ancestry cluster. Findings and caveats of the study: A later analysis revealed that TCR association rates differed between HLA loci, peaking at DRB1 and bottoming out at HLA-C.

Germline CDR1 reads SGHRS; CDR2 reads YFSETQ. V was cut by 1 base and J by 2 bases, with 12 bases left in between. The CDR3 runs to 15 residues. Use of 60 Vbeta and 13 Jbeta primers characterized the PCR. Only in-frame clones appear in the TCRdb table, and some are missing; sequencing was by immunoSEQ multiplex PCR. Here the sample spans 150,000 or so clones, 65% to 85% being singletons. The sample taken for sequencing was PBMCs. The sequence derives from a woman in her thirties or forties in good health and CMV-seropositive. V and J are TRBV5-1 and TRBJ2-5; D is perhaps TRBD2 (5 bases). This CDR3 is CASSLLGSGQETQYF. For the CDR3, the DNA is TGCGCCAGCAGCTTGCTGGGGAGCGGACAAGAGACCCAGTACTTC.